This TCR beta chain was captured by sequencing in a study of blood T cell repertoires in COVID-19. As originally analysed: Reference gene primers were amplified, and this amplification served to estimate nucleated cell counts. Libraries were prepared by immunoSEQ multiplex PCR; TCRdb keeps only in-frame clonotypes and omits some of them. V and J calls and clone size are as listed in that table; D and trimming were resolved from the DNA. The data hold 100,000 to 150,000 clones, with more than 80% observed a single time. CDR1 and CDR2 from the germline V gene are GTSNPN and SVGIG (reference sequence). The CDR3 loop spans 16 amino acids. The trim removed 3 bases at V and 5 bases at J, leaving 10 bases unmatched.

Material for sequencing was peripheral blood. The source is a man aged 35-49 years with acute or convalescent COVID-19. The chain has TRBV30 and TRBJ2-2; 9 bases map to TRBD2. This CDR3 reads CAWREGGRAFTGELFF. The DNA for the CDR3 is TGTGCCTGGAGAGAGGGCGGGAGGGCCTTTACCGGGGAGCTGTTTTTT.